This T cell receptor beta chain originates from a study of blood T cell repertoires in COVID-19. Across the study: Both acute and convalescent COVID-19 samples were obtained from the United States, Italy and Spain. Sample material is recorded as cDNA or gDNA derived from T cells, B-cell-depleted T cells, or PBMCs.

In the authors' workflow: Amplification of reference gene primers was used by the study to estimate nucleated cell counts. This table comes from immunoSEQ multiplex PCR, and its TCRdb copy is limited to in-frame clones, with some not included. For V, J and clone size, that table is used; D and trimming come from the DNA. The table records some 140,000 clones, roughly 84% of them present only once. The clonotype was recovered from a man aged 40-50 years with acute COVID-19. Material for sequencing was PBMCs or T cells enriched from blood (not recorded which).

DNA of the CDR3: TGTGCCAGCAGCGTAGGGGCTAGCGGGAGTTCGGGTGAGCAGTTCTTC. Translation gives CASSVGASGSSGEQFF. V is TRBV9 and J is TRBJ2-1, with 10 bases that match TRBD2. This CDR3 region has 16 residues. Germline assignment: CDR1 SGDLS and CDR2 YYNGEE. The junction had 9 bases not matched to a gene; V was cut back by 0 bases and J by 9 bases. Using reference TRBV9 and TRBJ2-1 for the parts outside the CDR3, the full variable domain is DSGVTQTPKHLITATGQRVTLRCSPRSGDLSVYWYQQSLDQGLQFLIQYYNGEERAKGNILERFSAQQFPDLHSELNLSSLELGDSALYFCASSVGASGSSGEQFFGPGTRLTVL.